Sequencing of this T cell receptor (beta chain) was carried out in a study of post-analysis software for immune sequencing data (dated by TCRdb to between 2014 and 2017). Study-wide context: The recorded disease courses included relapsing-remitting, secondary progressive and progressive-relapsing multiple sclerosis, and some patients had no subtype annotation. A subset of samples was prepared in parallel using single-end sample barcoding, then pooled and co-amplified after Illumina adapter ligation. The patient repertoires were compared against some twelve previously published healthy control repertoires obtained from donors aged roughly 6 to 28 years. The research as a whole found: Normalized Chao1 diversity was significantly lower in multiple sclerosis patients than controls, suggesting substantial peripheral T-cell clonal expansion. Patients showed significantly higher frequencies than controls for several TRBV segments, among them TRBV5-6, TRBV5-1 and TRBV20-1. Strong co-clustering of samples prepared in the same batch was shown by direct clustering with F measure, prompting a batch-effect correction. The multiple sclerosis patient group was slightly younger than the control group.

The library was generated by PCR. Sequencing used an Illumina HiSeq 2500. Unique molecular identifiers were incorporated into TCR beta cDNA libraries to reduce PCR and sequencing biases. Per 1 to 10 million input T cells, approximately 500,000 cDNA molecules were obtained, such that each molecule approximated one T cell. The patient libraries were prepared and sequenced with the same protocol used for the earlier healthy control dataset. Within a given batch, samples were prepared together, multiplexed and sequenced on the same HiSeq lane. In the original analysis: Raw barcoded reads were processed with MIGEC, discarding single-read molecular identifier groups before consensus assembly and CDR3 extraction. VDJtools was used for post-analysis of the clonotype tables, and diversity was normalized by down-sampling every dataset to the size of the smallest sample. Repertoire overlap clustering matched CDR3 amino acid but not nucleotide sequences to correct batch-related cross-sample contamination. TCRdb ran its own pipeline on the public reads, namely fastp trimming at Q25 and MiXCR clone calling, and kept in-frame beta chains. Rows are combined by CDR3 protein, so each entry shows the most common genes and DNA. It is TCRdb's table, rather than the study itself, that gives the V and J calls and clone size. The sample table shows about 820,000 distinct CDR3 sequences, and 53% are seen once. Of the sample, 4.6% falls within the top ten clones.

The CDR3 sequence holds 14 residues, the cysteine and phenylalanine included. This entry keeps only the CDR3 DNA: 42 bases, framed from base 1. Via the germline V gene, CDR1 is KGHSH and CDR2 LQKENI. V is pruned by 6 bases and J by 11 bases, leaving 9 bases of the junction without a gene match. Points on this clonotype: Its antigen target is currently unknown. Base-call qualities are not available, and no considerably larger clone is one nucleotide away.

To demonstrate the VDJtools post-analysis software, TCR beta repertoires were profiled from the peripheral blood of 10 to 15 young patients with multiple sclerosis. The multiple sclerosis patients were children and adolescents between 6 and 15 years of age. Sequencing was performed on blood. The chain was built from TRBV18 and TRBJ2-5; 13 middle bases align to TRBD2. This clonotype was obtained from a girl under 18 with multiple sclerosis. The nucleotides read TGTGCCAGCTCCACTAGCGGGGGGGCCGGATGGCAGTACTTC. Its product reads: CASSTSGGAGWQYF. Extended through the reference TRBV18 and TRBJ2-5 proteins, this CDR3 yields the full variable domain: NAGVMQNPRHLVRRRGQEARLRCSPMKGHSHVYWYRQLPEEGLKFMVYLQKENIIDESGMPKERFSAEFPKEGPSILRIQQVVRGDSAAYFCASSTSGGAGWQYFGPGTRLLVL.